This T cell receptor beta chain emerged from a study of B cell selection in AIRE deficiency. Conventional CD4 T cells were sorted as CD4+CD127+ cells. Assay used: immunoSEQ multiplex PCR; TCRdb lists only in-frame clones, some missing. The sample lists around 24,000 clones, roughly 96% seen once, with 0.15% to 0.2% in the top ten. Germline CDR1 KGHSH, CDR2 LQKENI. Trimming stripped 6 bases from V and 0 bases from J, with 16 bases between. The CDR3 loop spans 16 amino acids. Sequenced material: CD4+CD127+ conventional T cells sorted from PBMCs. The V and J genes are TRBV18 and TRBJ2-3; D possibly matches TRBD1 or TRBD2 (6 bases each). The source is a human donor in good health. The CDR3 DNA is TGTGCCAGCTCCCTGCTCGCGGGACAAAGCACAGATACGCAGTATTTT. Translated: CASSLLAGQSTDTQYF.